The clone carrying this T cell receptor beta chain was counted a few times. The CDR3 contains 17 residues. After removal of 3 bases from V and 7 bases from J, the junction contained 11 bases not matched to a gene. From germline, CDR1 is MNHEY and CDR2 SMNVEV (reference sequence). This sample was included in a study of blood T cell repertoires in COVID-19. On the study more broadly: Italy, Spain and the United States were the sources of the convalescent and acute COVID-19 samples. PBMCs, B-cell-depleted T cells, or T cells were the source of the cDNA or gDNA that made up the material.

As processed by the authors: Scientists estimated how many nucleated cells there were by amplifying reference gene primers. Here immunoSEQ multiplex PCR was the method, and the copy in TCRdb shows in-frame clones only, minus some. Clonal size and the V and J genes are those of that table, whereas D and trimming came from the DNA. The sample lists about 190,000 clones; about nine tenths were seen once. Input material: peripheral blood. The TCR sequence derives from a man between 35 and 55 years old with acute or convalescent COVID-19. The chain uses TRBV27 and TRBJ2-2, with TRBD1 identical over 10 bases. The CDR3, as DNA: TGTGCCAGCAGTTTTATCACCCGGGGACAGGGGAGCGGGGAGCTGTTTTTT. This codes for CASSFITRGQGSGELFF.